This T cell receptor beta chain is drawn from a study of HIV-infected children after antiretroviral therapy interruption. This clonotype was counted a few times. The treatment here: PENTA 11 planned treatment interruption arm or continuous ART arm. RNA-based 3' RACE libraries used unique molecular identifiers. TCRdb recomputed calls from the 3' RACE reads with MiXCR, one row per CDR3 protein. The sample has around 40,000 distinct CDR3 sequences; under 8% are singletons. Per the germline V gene, CDR1 is MNHEY and CDR2 is SVGEGT. The length of the CDR3 is 13 residues. V lost 2 bases and J lost 1, with 5 bases in between.

Sequencing was performed on CD45RA+ CD4+ T cells from PBMCs, pooled from several time points, taken from a donor given antiretroviral therapy, either interrupted or continuous. The subset denotes: naive CD4+ CD45RA+ CD45RO- T cells. The V and J genes are TRBV6-2 or TRBV6-3 and TRBJ1-1; no reliable D call. The receptor was derived from a pool of human donors with HIV. CDR3 sequence: CASSYGKNTEAFF. For the CDR3, the DNA is TGTGCCAGCAGTTACGGAAAGAACACTGAAGCTTTCTTT.